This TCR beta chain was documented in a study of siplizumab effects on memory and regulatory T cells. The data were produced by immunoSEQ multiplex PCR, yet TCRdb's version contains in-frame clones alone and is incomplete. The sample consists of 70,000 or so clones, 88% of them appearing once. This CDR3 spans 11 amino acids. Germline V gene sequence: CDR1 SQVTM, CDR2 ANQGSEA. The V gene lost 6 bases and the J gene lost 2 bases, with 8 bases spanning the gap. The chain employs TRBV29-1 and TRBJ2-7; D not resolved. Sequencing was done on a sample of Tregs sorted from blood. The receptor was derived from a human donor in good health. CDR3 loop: CSVNSPYEQYF. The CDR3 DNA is TGCAGCGTAAACAGTCCCTACGAGCAGTACTTC.